These 8 T cell receptor beta chains were all obtained from the same sample, sequenced in a study of T cell responses to AZD1222 COVID-19 vaccine. Some clones are missing from TCRdb's copy, which holds only in-frame ones; the method was immunoSEQ multiplex PCR. The sample lists about 100,000 clones, about 89% occurring once. The sequencing here drew on peripheral blood, taken on day 0 of AZD1222 vaccination. The receptors were gathered from an adult in good health.

The rearrangement uses TRBV5-4 and TRBJ2-5, with TRBD2 identical over 7 bases. J lost 1 base, V lost 0 bases, and 3 bases had no gene match. This CDR3 spans 15 amino acids. In germline, CDR1 is SGHNT, CDR2 YYREEE (reference sequence). The CDR3 DNA sequence: TGTGCCAGCAGCTTGGTGGGGAGGGCCCAAGAGACCCAGTACTTC. Translated: CASSLVGRAQETQYF.

The chain employs TRBV19 and TRBJ1-4, with TRBD1 matching over 7 bases. J lost 0 bases, V lost 8 bases, and 6 bases had no gene match. This CDR3 is 15 amino acids long. Looked up from germline, CDR1 is LNHDA and CDR2 is SQIVND (reference sequence). In nucleotides, the CDR3 is TGTGCCAGTGGCCAGGGGGTTGCAACTAATGAAAAACTGTTTTTT. Its translation: CASGQGVATNEKLFF.

This chain connects TRBV19 to TRBJ1-2; 7 bases line up with TRBD1. Per the germline V gene, CDR1 is LNHDA and CDR2 is SQIVND (reference sequence). V lost 5 bases, J lost 4 bases, and 10 bases stayed unmatched. There are 15 residues in the CDR3. The CDR3 protein is CASSATDGQVYGYTF. CDR3 in DNA: TGTGCCAGTAGTGCCACAGACGGACAGGTCTATGGCTACACCTTC.

The rearrangement links TRBV7-3 to TRBJ1-2; D unresolved. CDR1 and CDR2 (germline): SGHTA, FQGTGA. Between the trimmed V and J ends, which lost 3 bases and 5 bases, there was a span of 10 bases. The CDR3 is 13 amino acids. This CDR3 reads CASSFFVGYGYTF. The CDR3 DNA follows: TGTGCCAGCAGCTTTTTCGTGGGGTATGGCTACACCTTC.

The V gene is TRBV5-6, the J gene TRBJ1-1; D remains unclear. The CDR3 length is 16 residues. V lost 1 base, J lost 1 base, and 14 bases lay in between. Looked up from germline, CDR1 is SGHDT and CDR2 is YYEEEE. The CDR3 nucleotides are TGTGCCAGCAGCTTGCGTTTAGGGTGGGGGAACACTGAAGCTTTCTTT. It is translated as CASSLRLGWGNTEAFF.

The CDR3 loop is CASSQDHRSLAEAFF. The CDR3 DNA sequence: TGTGCCAGCAGCCAAGACCACAGGTCGTTGGCTGAAGCTTTCTTT. J is TRBJ1-1 and V is TRBV4-2, with D possibly matching TRBD1 (5 bases). V lost 0 bases to trimming and J lost 6 bases, with 14 bases between them. The germline gives CDR1 LGHNA, CDR2 YNFKEQ. This CDR3 is 15 amino acids long.

The gene calls are TRBV30 and TRBJ1-5, with D hard to call. Germline lookup yields CDR1 GTSNPN and CDR2 SVGIG (reference sequence). This CDR3 is built from 15 residues. The V end was cut by 2 bases, the J end by 1 base, with 12 bases between. CDR3 sequence reads: CAWSPNMRSNQPQHF. CDR3 sequence (DNA): TGTGCCTGGAGTCCAAACATGAGAAGCAATCAGCCCCAGCATTTT.

The gene calls are TRBV11-2 and TRBJ1-2; TRBD1 might be the D (5 bases). Germline lookup yields CDR1 SGHAT and CDR2 FQNNGV. The length of the CDR3 is 13 residues. Trimming shortened V by 5 bases and J by 1 base, and 8 bases separated the two germline ends. This CDR3 is CASSTGLNYGYTF. DNA of the CDR3: TGTGCCAGCAGCACAGGACTTAACTATGGCTACACCTTC. Combining the CDR3 with reference TRBV11-2 and TRBJ1-2 gives the whole variable domain EAGVAQSPRYKIIEKRQSVAFWCNPISGHATLYWYQQILGQGPKLLIQFQNNGVVDDSQLPKDRFSAERLKGVDSTLKIQPAKLEDSAVYLCASSTGLNYGYTFGSGTRLTVV.